This entry lists 3 T cell receptor beta chains sequenced from one sample in a study of T cells in Graves' hyperthyroidism and ophthalmopathy. There were TCR beta CDR3 regions amplified from RNA transcripts. Carried out on the TCR CDR3, a first-round RT-PCR used the HTBI primer set. TCRdb independently ran MiXCR on the multiplex PCR reads; one entry per CDR3 protein. The sample includes under 400,000 distinct CDR3 sequences, about 12% seen only once; the top ten take 9.2%. Sequenced sample: blood. The receptors derive from a woman under 30 with Graves' hyperthyroidism.

This clonotype was observed at least ten times. The chain links TRBV20-1 to TRBJ2-7; TRBD2 matches at 7 bases. This CDR3 region has 13 residues. Trimming took 7 bases from V and 0 from J; bases not matched to a gene: 6. From germline, CDR1 is DFQATT and CDR2 SNEGSKA (reference sequence). CDR3 region: CSVTSGDSYEQYF. CDR3 bases: TGCAGTGTTACGAGCGGGGACTCCTACGAGCAGTACTTC.

In this sample, this clonotype turned up a few times. The rearrangement uses TRBV7-2 and TRBJ1-2; 7 positions match TRBD1. The V and J ends lost 4 bases and 5 bases, in that order; junction bases with no gene match: 13. The CDR3 length is 16 residues. The germline gives CDR1 SGHTA, CDR2 FQGNSA. CDR3 nucleotides: TGTGCCAGCAGCTCCGTTCGGAGGGGGCCTAGGTATGGCTACACCTTC. Its translation is CASSSVRRGPRYGYTF.

This clonotype occurred many times. Germline is not matched at one junction end, which may reflect a read error. This chain joins TRBV27 and TRBJ2-7; D might be TRBD2 (6 bases). The CDR3 covers 14 residues. CDR1 MNHEY and CDR2 SMNVEV come from the germline V gene (reference sequence). CDR3 nucleotide sequence: TGTGCCAGCCGTTTTAGCGGAGTCTCCTACGAGCAGTACTTC. Residues: CASRFSGVSYEQYF.